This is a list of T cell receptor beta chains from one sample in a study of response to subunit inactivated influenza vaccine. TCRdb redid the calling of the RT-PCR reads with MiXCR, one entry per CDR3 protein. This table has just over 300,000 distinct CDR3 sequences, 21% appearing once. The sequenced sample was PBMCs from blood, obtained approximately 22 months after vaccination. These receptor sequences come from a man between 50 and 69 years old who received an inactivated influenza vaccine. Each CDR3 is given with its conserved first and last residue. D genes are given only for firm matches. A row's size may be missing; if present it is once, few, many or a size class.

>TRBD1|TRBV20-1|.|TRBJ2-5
TGCAGTGCTAGTGGTGGGACAGGGATATTTGAGACCCAGTACTTC
CSASGGTGIFETQYF
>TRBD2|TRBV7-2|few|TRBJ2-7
TGTGCCAGCAGCCTAAAGGTGGCGGGACTAGCGGGGGGGCGGTGGTCCGAGCAGTACTTC
CASSLKVAGLAGGRWSEQYF
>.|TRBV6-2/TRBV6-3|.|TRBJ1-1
TGTGCCAGCAGTTATTTAGTCGGCAACCCTGAAGCTTTCTTT
CASSYLVGNPEAFF
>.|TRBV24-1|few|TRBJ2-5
TGTGCCACCTCCGACGGCTTCCAAGAGACCCAGTACTTC
CATSDGFQETQYF
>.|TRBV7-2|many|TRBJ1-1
TGTGCCAGCAGCCTGGGGAGGGTCGCTGAAGCTTTCTTT
CASSLGRVAEAFF
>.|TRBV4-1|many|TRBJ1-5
TGCGCCAGCAGCCCCGCGAGGAATGGGTATAGCAATCAGCCCCAGCATTTT
CASSPARNGYSNQPQHF
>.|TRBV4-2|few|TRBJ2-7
TGTGCCAGCAGCCAAGAGGACTGGGGCGAGCAGTACTTC
CASSQEDWGEQYF
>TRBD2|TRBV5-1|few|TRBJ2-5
TGCGCCAGCAGCTCCGGACTAGTGGGCCAAGAGACCCAGTACTTC
CASSSGLVGQETQYF
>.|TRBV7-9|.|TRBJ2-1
TGTGCCAGCAGCAACCAGGGGGGTTCCTACAATGAGCAGTTCTTC
CASSNQGGSYNEQFF
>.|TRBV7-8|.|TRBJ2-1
TGTGCCAGCAGCTTAGGGTCCACCTACAATGAGCAGTTCTTC
CASSLGSTYNEQFF
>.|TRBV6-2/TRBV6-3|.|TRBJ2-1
TGTGCCAGCAGTTACCTCCGAAATGAGCAGTTCTTC
CASSYLRNEQFF
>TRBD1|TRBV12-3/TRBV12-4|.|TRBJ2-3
TGTGCCAGCAGCAGACAGGGGGCGGGCACAGATACGCAGTATTTT
CASSRQGAGTDTQYF
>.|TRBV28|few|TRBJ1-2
TGTGCCAGCAGTTCAGCACAGGGTGACTATGGCTACACCTTC
CASSSAQGDYGYTF
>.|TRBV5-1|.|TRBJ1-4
TGCGCCAGCAGCTTGCTCAGGGCTGCTAATGAAAAACTGTTTTTT
CASSLLRAANEKLFF
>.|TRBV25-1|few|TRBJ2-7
TGTGCCAGCAGACAGGGGGGGTCCTACGAGCAGTACTTC
CASRQGGSYEQYF
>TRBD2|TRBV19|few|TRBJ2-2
TGTGCCAGTCATCTAGCGGGTACGAACACCGGGGAGCTGTTTTTT
CASHLAGTNTGELFF
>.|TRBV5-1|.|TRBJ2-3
TGCGCCAGCAGCTTGTTCAGCAGCACAGATACGCAGTATTTT
CASSLFSSTDTQYF
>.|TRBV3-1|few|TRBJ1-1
TGTGCCAGCAGCCAAGTTCGGCTTATGAACACTGAAGCTTTCTTT
CASSQVRLMNTEAFF
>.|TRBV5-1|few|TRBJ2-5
TGCGCCAGCAGAAGAGTAGAACAAGAGACCCAGTACTTC
CASRRVEQETQYF
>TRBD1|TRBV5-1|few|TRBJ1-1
TGCGCCAGCAGCTTCTACAGGGGCCCTGAAGCTTTCTTT
CASSFYRGPEAFF
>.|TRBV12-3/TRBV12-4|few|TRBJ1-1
TGTGCCAGCAGTTTAGGAGGGCTCGCTGAAGCTTTCTTT
CASSLGGLAEAFF
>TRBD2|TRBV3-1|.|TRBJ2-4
TGTGCCAGCAGCCAAGCGGGGGGGCCGGAAAACATTCAGTACTTC
CASSQAGGPENIQYF